The sample holds a few counts of the clone carrying this T cell receptor (beta chain). The antigen is unknown. Relative to the germline gene, one junction end is altered; a read error may explain this. Time point described: newly diagnosed GD, antithyroid drugs for less than 3 months. Preparation of the TCR library used RNA extracted from PBMCs. This specimen comes from a study of regulatory T cells in long-lasting Graves disease. Study observations and caveats: Accuracy was possibly reduced by small sample size.

Arm-PCR of CDR3 regions and iRepertoire HTBI primers were the basis on which TCR beta libraries were built. MiXCR, applied by TCRdb to the multiplex PCR reads, yields one record per CDR3 protein. The data contain 450,000 to 600,000 distinct CDR3 sequences, under 20% of them singletons. CDR3 length: 14 amino acids. Germline assignment: CDR1 MNHEY and CDR2 SVGEGT. Separately, the same data were catalogued under a study of T cells in Graves' hyperthyroidism and ophthalmopathy. That investigation notes: Through a model of 13 V-J features, ophthalmopathy was separated from stable hyperthyroidism.

This TCR derives from a man between 40 and 49 years old with Graves disease. This material consisted of peripheral blood mononuclear cells (PBMCs), taken at new diagnosis, from a patient treated with antithyroid drugs. This chain uses TRBV6-2 or TRBV6-3 with TRBJ2-1; tentatively, D is TRBD1 (7 bases). In DNA form, the CDR3 reads TGTGCCAGCAGTTACCAGGGGGGTCACAATGAGCAGCTCTTC. Its protein product is CASSYQGGHNEQLF.